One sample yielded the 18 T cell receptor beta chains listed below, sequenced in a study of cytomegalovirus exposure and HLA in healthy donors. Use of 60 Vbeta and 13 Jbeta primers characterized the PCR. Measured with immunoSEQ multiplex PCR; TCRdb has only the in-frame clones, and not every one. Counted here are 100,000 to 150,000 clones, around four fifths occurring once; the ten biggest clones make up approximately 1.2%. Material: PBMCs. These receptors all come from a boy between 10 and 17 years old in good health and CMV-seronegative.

This CDR3 reads CASSLGLAGVLTYEQYF. CDR3 DNA: TGTGCCAGCAGCTTGGGCCTAGCGGGAGTATTAACCTACGAGCAGTACTTC. The rearrangement uses TRBV5-6 and TRBJ2-7, with TRBD2 matching 10 bases. Germline V CDR1 and CDR2: SGHDT, YYEEEE. The CDR3 runs to 17 residues. J was trimmed by 2 bases and V by 0 bases; bases with no gene match: 8.

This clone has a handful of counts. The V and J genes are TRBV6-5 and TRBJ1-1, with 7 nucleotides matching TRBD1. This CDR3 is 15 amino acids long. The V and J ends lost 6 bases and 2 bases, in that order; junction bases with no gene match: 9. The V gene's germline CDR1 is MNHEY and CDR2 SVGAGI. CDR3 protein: CASRSTGTANTEAFF. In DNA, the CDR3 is TGTGCCAGCAGATCAACCGGGACAGCTAACACTGAAGCTTTCTTT.

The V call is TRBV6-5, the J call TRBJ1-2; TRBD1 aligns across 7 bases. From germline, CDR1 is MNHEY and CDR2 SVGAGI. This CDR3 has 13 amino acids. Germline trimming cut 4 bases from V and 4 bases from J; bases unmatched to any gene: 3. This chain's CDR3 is CASSLTGFYGYTF. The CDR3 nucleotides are TGTGCCAGCAGTTTGACAGGGTTCTATGGCTACACCTTC.

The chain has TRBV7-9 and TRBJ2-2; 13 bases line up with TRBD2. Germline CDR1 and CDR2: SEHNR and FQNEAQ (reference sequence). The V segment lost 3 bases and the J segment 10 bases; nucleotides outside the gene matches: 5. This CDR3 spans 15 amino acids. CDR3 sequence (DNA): TGTGCCAGCAGCTTCGGACTAGCGGGAGTAGAGGAGCTGTTTTTT. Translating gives CASSFGLAGVEELFF.

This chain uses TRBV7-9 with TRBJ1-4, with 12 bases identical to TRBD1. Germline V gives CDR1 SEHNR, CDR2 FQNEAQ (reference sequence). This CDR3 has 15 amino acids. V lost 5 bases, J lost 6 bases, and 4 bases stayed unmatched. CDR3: CASSPWDRGHEKLFF. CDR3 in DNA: TGTGCCAGCAGCCCATGGGACAGGGGGCATGAAAAACTGTTTTTT.

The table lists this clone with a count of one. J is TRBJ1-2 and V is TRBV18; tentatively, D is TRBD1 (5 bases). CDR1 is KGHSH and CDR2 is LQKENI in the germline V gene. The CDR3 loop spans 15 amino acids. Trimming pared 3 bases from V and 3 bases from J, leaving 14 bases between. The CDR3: CASSPGRVEDYGYTF. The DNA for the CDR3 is TGTGCCAGCTCACCTGGCAGGGTTGAAGACTATGGCTACACCTTC.

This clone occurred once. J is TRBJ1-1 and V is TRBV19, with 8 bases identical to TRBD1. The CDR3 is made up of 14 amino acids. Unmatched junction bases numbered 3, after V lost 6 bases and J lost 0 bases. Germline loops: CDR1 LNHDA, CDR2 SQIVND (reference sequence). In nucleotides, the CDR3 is TGTGCCAGTAGAAAGACAGGGGTGAACACTGAAGCTTTCTTT. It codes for CASRKTGVNTEAFF. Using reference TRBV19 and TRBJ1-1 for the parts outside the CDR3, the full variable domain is DGGITQSPKYLFRKEGQNVTLSCEQNLNHDAMYWYRQDPGQGLRLIYYSQIVNDFQKGDIAEGYSVSREKKESFPLTVTSAQKNPTAFYLCASRKTGVNTEAFFGQGTRLTVV.

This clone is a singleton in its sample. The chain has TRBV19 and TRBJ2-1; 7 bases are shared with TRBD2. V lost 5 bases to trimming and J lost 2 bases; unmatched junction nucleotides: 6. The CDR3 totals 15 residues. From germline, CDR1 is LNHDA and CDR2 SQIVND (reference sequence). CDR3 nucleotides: TGTGCCAGTAGTTGGCCGGGGGGTACCTACAATGAGCAGTTCTTC. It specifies CASSWPGGTYNEQFF.

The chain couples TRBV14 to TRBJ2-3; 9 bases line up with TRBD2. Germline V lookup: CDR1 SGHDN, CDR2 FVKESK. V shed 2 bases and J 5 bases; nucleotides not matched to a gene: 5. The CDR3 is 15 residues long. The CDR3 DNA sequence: TGTGCCAGCAGCCAACGCGGGAGGGCGGTAGATACGCAGTATTTT. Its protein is CASSQRGRAVDTQYF.

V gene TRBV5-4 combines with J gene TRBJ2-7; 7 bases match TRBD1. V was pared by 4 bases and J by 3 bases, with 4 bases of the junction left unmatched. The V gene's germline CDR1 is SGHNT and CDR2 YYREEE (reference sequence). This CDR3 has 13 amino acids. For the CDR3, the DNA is TGTGCCAGCAGCCAGGACAGGTTCTACGAGCAGTACTTC. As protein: CASSQDRFYEQYF.

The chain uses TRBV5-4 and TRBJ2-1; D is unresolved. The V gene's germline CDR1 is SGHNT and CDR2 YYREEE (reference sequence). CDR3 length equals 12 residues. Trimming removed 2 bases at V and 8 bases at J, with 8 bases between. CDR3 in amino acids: CASSFVVDEQFF. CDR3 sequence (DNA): TGTGCCAGCAGCTTCGTAGTTGATGAGCAGTTCTTC.

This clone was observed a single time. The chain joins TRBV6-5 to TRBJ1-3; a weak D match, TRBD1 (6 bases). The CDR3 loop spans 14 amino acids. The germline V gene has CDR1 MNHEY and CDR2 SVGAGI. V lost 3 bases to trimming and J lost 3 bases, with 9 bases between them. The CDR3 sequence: CASSYRGSGNTIYF. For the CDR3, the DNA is TGTGCCAGCAGTTATAGGGGGAGTGGAAACACCATATATTTT.

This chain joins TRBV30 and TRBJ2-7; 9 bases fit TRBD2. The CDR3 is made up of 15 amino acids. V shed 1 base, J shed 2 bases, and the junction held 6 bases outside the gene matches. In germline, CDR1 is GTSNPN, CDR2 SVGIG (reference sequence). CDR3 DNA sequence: TGTGCCTGGAGTGCTTTGCTAGCGGGGCCCTACGAGCAGTACTTC. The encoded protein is CAWSALLAGPYEQYF.

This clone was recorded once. In nucleotides, the CDR3 is TGTGCCAGCAGCAAGGACAGGGATTACTACGAGCAGTACTTC. It translates to CASSKDRDYYEQYF. The genes are TRBV2 and TRBJ2-7; 8 bases map to TRBD1. Germline-derived CDR1 and CDR2 are SNHLY and FYNNEI. V gave up 6 bases and J gave up 3 bases; unmatched junction bases: 7. The CDR3 has 14 amino acids.

The CDR3 sequence is CASSLSGESNEQFF. The CDR3 DNA reads as TGTGCCAGCAGTTTATCCGGGGAATCGAATGAGCAGTTCTTC. The chain links TRBV27 to TRBJ2-1; maybe TRBD2 (5 bases). Germline V CDR1 and CDR2: MNHEY, SMNVEV (reference sequence). This CDR3 has 14 residues. V was cut by 0 bases and J by 7 bases, with 10 bases left in between.

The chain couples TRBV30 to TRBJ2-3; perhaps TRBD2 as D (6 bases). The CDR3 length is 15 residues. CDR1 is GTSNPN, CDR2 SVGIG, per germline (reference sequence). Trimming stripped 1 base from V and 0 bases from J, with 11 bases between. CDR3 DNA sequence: TGTGCCTGGAGTGCCGAGGCGGGGAGCACAGATACGCAGTATTTT. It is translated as CAWSAEAGSTDTQYF.

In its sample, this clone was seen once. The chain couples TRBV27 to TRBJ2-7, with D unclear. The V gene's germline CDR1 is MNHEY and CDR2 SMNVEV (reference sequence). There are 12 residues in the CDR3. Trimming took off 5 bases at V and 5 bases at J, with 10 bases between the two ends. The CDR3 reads CASSRLGNEQYF. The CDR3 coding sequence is TGTGCCAGCAGTCGCTTGGGCAACGAGCAGTACTTC.

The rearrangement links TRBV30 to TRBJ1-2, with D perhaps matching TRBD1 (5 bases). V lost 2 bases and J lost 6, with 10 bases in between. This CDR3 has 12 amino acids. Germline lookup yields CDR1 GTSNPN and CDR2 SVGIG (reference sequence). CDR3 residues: CAWSSRVNGYTF. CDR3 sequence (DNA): TGTGCCTGGAGTAGCAGGGTGAATGGCTACACCTTC. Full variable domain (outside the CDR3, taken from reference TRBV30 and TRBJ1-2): SQTIHQWPATLVQPVGSPLSLECTVEGTSNPNLYWYRQAAGRGLQLLFYSVGIGQISSEVPQNLSASRPQDRQFILSSKKLLLSDSGFYLCAWSSRVNGYTFGSGTRLTVV.